The 11 T cell receptor beta chains reported below all come from one sample, sequenced in a study of CD4 T cells in relation to SARS-CoV-2 and coronaviruses. Antigens of these TCRs are unknown. Clones were sequenced by immunoSEQ multiplex PCR, and TCRdb holds only the in-frame ones, with some missing. Of about 41,000 clones listed, less than 85% were seen once; the top ten hold 3.5% to 5%. Sequencing was carried out using naive CD4+ T cells from PBMCs, cultured in vitro. Subset defined: naive CD4+ T cells isolated by negative enrichment. The receptors were sampled from an adult with COVID-19.

CDR3 DNA sequence: TGCGCCAGCAGCTTGGGGAACAGGGGTACTAATGAAAAACTGTTTTTT. Residues: CASSLGNRGTNEKLFF. The chain employs TRBV5-1 and TRBJ1-4; 7 positions match TRBD1. Germline CDR1 reads SGHRS; CDR2 reads YFSETQ. The V and J ends lost 0 bases and 2 bases, in that order; junction bases with no gene match: 4. The CDR3 contains 16 residues.

The chain couples TRBV18 to TRBJ1-4; 11 positions match TRBD1. The V gene's germline CDR1 is KGHSH and CDR2 LQKENI. The length of the CDR3 is 16 residues. V lost 3 bases, J lost 8 bases, and 8 bases stayed unmatched. The DNA for the CDR3 is TGTGCCAGCTCACCGGGACAGGGGGATGGAATGGAAAAACTGTTTTTT. Its protein product is CASSPGQGDGMEKLFF.

The V call is TRBV30, the J call TRBJ1-6; no firm D call. The germline V gene encodes CDR1 GTSNPN and CDR2 SVGIG (reference sequence). The V and J ends lost 1 base and 10 bases respectively, with 11 bases between them. This CDR3 has 13 amino acids. The CDR3 DNA reads TGTGCCTGGAGTGGGGGAAATGACTCACCCCTCCACTTT. This gives the protein CAWSGGNDSPLHF.

Only a few counts were recorded for this clone. The chain has TRBV5-3 and TRBJ1-1; D is uncertain. TRBV5-3 is reported as an ORF; its role is uncertain. This CDR3 contains 14 residues. V lost 2 bases to trimming and J lost 2 bases, with 10 bases between them. Written as DNA, the CDR3 is TGTGCCAGAAGCTTTGGAATTTCCAACACTGAAGCTTTCTTT. Translation: CARSFGISNTEAFF.

The rearrangement joins TRBV6-5 to TRBJ2-1, with D perhaps matching TRBD2 (6 bases). The CDR3 runs 12 residues. Germline assignment: CDR1 MNHEY and CDR2 SVGAGI. The ends were cut back, 6 bases at V and 8 bases at J, with 11 bases in the middle. The CDR3 protein is CASSRRGDEQFF. In DNA, the CDR3 is TGTGCCAGCAGCAGGAGGGGAGATGAGCAGTTCTTC.

This chain links TRBV3-1 (or the pseudogene TRBV3-2) with TRBJ2-4; no firm D call. The ends were cut back, 4 bases at V and 8 bases at J, with 9 bases in the middle. The CDR3 sequence is 12 residues long. Germline V gene lookup returns CDR1 LGHDT and CDR2 YNNKEL (reference sequence). The CDR3 DNA is TGTGCCAGCAGCCGTGGGTGGGACATTCAGTACTTC. It specifies CASSRGWDIQYF.

The V gene is TRBV9, the J gene TRBJ2-1; 9 nucleotides line up with TRBD2. Germline V gives CDR1 SGDLS, CDR2 YYNGEE. The CDR3 runs to 18 residues. Trimming removed 4 bases from V and 5 bases from J; junction bases left unmatched: 16. The CDR3 loop is CASSPRGAGGVLHNEQFF. The CDR3 nucleotides are TGTGCCAGCAGCCCCAGGGGGGCGGGAGGGGTCCTCCACAATGAGCAGTTCTTC.

This clone has just one count. This CDR3 is CASKEMDIGEQFF. The CDR3 DNA reads as TGTGCCAGCAAGGAGATGGATATTGGTGAGCAGTTCTTC. The chain combines TRBV28 with TRBJ2-1, with D unresolved. Germline V CDR1 and CDR2: MDHEN, SYDVKM. V dropped 7 bases and J dropped 9 bases, with 16 bases sitting between them. The CDR3 runs to 13 residues. The full variable domain, in which reference TRBV28 and TRBJ2-1 provide the parts outside the CDR3, is DVKVTQSSRYLVKRTGEKVFLECVQDMDHENMFWYRQDPGLGLRLIYFSYDVKMKEKGDIPEGYSVSREKKERFSLILESASTNQTSMYLCASKEMDIGEQFFGPGTRLTVL.

The V and J genes are TRBV6-6 and TRBJ2-1; the D gene could be TRBD1 or TRBD2 (5 bases each). The V end was cut by 5 bases, the J end by 4 bases, with 27 bases between. Germline CDR1 is MNHNY and CDR2 is SVGAGI (reference sequence). This CDR3 has 19 amino acids. CDR3 nucleotide sequence: TGTGCCAGCAGTCGGGACCCCAAACGGATGACTCGGATATACAATGAGCAGTTCTTC. Translation: CASSRDPKRMTRIYNEQFF.

The gene calls are TRBV2 and TRBJ1-1; a weak D match, TRBD1 (5 bases). V dropped 6 bases and J dropped 0 bases, with 14 bases sitting between them. This CDR3 region has 15 residues. Germline V lookup: CDR1 SNHLY, CDR2 FYNNEI. The CDR3 loop is CASRLLGTVNTEAFF. The CDR3 DNA follows: TGTGCCAGCAGGCTATTGGGGACGGTGAACACTGAAGCTTTCTTT.

The chain carries TRBV7-2 and TRBJ2-3, with 12 bases fitting TRBD2. The CDR3 sequence is 18 residues long. J lost 0 bases, V lost 3 bases, and 7 bases had no gene match. Germline V CDR1 and CDR2: SGHTA, FQGNSA. The CDR3 reads CASSLGTSGFLSTDTQYF. The DNA for the CDR3 is TGTGCCAGCAGCTTGGGGACTAGCGGGTTCCTAAGCACAGATACGCAGTATTTT.